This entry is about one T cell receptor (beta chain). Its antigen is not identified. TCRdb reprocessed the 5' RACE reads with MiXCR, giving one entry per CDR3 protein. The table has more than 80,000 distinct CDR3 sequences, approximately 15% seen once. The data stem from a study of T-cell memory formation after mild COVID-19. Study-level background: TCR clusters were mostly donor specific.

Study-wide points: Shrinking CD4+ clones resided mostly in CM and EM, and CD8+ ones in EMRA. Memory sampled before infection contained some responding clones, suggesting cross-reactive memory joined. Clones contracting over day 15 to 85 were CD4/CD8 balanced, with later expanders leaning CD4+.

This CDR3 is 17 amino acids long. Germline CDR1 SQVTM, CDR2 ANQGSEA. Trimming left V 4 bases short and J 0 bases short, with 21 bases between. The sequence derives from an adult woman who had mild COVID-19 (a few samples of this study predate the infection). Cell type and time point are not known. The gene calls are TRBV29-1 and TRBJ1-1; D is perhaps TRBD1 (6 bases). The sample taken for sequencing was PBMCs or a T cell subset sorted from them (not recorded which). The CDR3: CSVAGPGGRSMNTEAFF. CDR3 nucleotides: TGCAGCGTTGCTGGTCCGGGGGGCAGATCCATGAACACTGAAGCTTTCTTT.